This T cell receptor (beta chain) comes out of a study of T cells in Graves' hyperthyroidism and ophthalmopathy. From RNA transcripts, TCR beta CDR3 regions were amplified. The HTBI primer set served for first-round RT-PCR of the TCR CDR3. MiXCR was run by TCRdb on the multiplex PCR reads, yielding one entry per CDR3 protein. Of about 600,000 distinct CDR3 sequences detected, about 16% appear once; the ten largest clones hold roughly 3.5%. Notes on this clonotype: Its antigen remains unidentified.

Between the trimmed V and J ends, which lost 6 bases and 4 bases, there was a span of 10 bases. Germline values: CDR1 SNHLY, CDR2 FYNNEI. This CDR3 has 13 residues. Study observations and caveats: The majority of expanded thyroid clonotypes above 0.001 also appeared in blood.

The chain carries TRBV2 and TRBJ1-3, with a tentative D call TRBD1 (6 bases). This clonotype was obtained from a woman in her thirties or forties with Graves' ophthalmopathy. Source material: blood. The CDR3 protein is CASRWDTGNTIYF. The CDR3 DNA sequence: TGTGCCAGCAGATGGGACACAGGAAACACCATATATTTT.